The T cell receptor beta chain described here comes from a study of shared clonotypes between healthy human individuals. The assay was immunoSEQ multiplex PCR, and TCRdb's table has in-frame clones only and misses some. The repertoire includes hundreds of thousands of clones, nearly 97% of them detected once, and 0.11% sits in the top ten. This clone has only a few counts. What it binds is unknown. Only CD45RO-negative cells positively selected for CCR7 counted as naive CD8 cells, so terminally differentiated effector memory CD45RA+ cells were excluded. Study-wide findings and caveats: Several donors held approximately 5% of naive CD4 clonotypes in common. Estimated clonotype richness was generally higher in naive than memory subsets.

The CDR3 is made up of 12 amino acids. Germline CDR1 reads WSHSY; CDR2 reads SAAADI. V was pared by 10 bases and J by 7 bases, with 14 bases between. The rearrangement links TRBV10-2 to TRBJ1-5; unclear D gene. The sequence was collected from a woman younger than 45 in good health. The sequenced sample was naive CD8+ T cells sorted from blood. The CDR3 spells CATQKPYQPQHF. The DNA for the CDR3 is TGCGCCACCCAAAAACCGTACCAGCCCCAGCATTTT.